This TCR beta chain was identified in a study of blood T cell repertoires in COVID-19. About the research overall: Sites in the United States, Italy and Spain provided acute and convalescent COVID-19 samples. The analysed material was cDNA or gDNA that came from T cells, B-cell-depleted T cells, or PBMCs.

V shed 6 bases and J shed 1 base, with 15 bases lying between them. CDR1 and CDR2 (germline): KGHSH, LQKENI. This CDR3 spans 15 amino acids. Authors' analysis steps: It was from reference gene primer amplification that nucleated cell counts were estimated. The data were produced by immunoSEQ multiplex PCR, yet TCRdb's version contains in-frame clones alone and is incomplete. That table supplies the V and J calls and clone size; D and trimming were determined from the DNA. The sample has some 74,000 clones, 83% seen once. The origin of this receptor is a man older than 75 with acute or convalescent COVID-19. Input material: peripheral blood. The chain combines TRBV18 with TRBJ1-1; D ambiguous. CDR3 sequence reads: CASSPFAQENTEAFF. In DNA, the CDR3 is TGTGCCAGCTCCCCCTTTGCGCAGGAGAACACTGAAGCTTTCTTT.